These T cell receptor beta chains were read from a single sample in a study of cytomegalovirus exposure and HLA in healthy donors. Assay: immunoSEQ multiplex PCR; the TCRdb copy retains only in-frame clones and omits some. The table shows 95,000 to 120,000 clones, with less than 80% occurring only once. Sequencing used PBMCs. These receptor sequences come from a woman aged 40-49 years in good health and CMV-seropositive. The CDR3 runs from the conserved cysteine through the conserved F or W. The D gene is left open where the match is weak. A row's size may be missing; if present it is once, few, many or a size class.

J gene,D gene,clone size,V gene,CDR3 DNA,CDR3 protein
TRBJ2-2,.,.,TRBV7-3,TGTGCCAGCAGCGTAGGGCTGGGGGCCAACACCGGGGAGCTGTTTTTT,CASSVGLGANTGELFF
TRBJ2-5,.,.,TRBV7-9,TGTGCCAGCAGCCAGGCTGGCGGGGGCCGGGAGACCCAGTACTTC,CASSQAGGGRETQYF
TRBJ2-7,TRBD1,.,TRBV6-6,TGTGCCAGCAGTAAAACAGGGGAACGCTCCTACGAGCAGTACTTC,CASSKTGERSYEQYF
TRBJ2-7,TRBD1,.,TRBV2,TGTGCCAGCAGCGACAGGGGGCGCGAGCAGTACTTC,CASSDRGREQYF
TRBJ2-3,TRBD2,.,TRBV6-4,TGTGCCAGCAGTGACTTGGCGGGAGCAACAGATACGCAGTATTTT,CASSDLAGATDTQYF
TRBJ2-1,.,few,TRBV20-1,TGCAGTGCTAGAGTAGTCCCTGAGCAGTTCTTC,CSARVVPEQFF
TRBJ2-3,TRBD1,.,TRBV29-1,TGCAGCGTTGAAGATCAGGGGGCTGGTAGCACAGATACGCAGTATTTT,CSVEDQGAGSTDTQYF
TRBJ1-3,.,.,TRBV28,TGTGCCAGCAGCTTGCATGCGGGTTCGGCTGGAAACACCATATATTTT,CASSLHAGSAGNTIYF
TRBJ1-4,.,.,TRBV9,TGTGCCAGCAGCGTCGAGGGGGCAACTAATGAAAAACTGTTTTTT,CASSVEGATNEKLFF
TRBJ2-5,.,.,TRBV13,TGTGCCAGCAGCTCCGGGGGAGAGACCCAGTACTTC,CASSSGGETQYF
TRBJ1-4,.,.,TRBV7-9,TGTGCCAGCAGCTTAGTGGTAGAGGCAACTAATGAAAAACTGTTTTTT,CASSLVVEATNEKLFF
TRBJ2-3,TRBD2,.,TRBV5-5,TGTGCCAGCAGCTTGGGCGCGTCTAGCGGACGCACAGATACGCAGTATTTT,CASSLGASSGRTDTQYF
TRBJ2-6,.,.,TRBV27,TGTGCCAGCAGTTTATTAAAGCTCTCTGGGGCCAACGTCCTGACTTTC,CASSLLKLSGANVLTF
TRBJ2-7,.,.,TRBV7-9,TGTGCCAGCAGCTTAATCACAGACGGATCCTACGAGCAGTACTTC,CASSLITDGSYEQYF
TRBJ1-2,.,.,TRBV2,TGTGCCAGCAGTGAAGCGGGGAGAGGCGGCTACACCTTC,CASSEAGRGGYTF
TRBJ2-3,.,.,TRBV7-2,TGTGCCAGCAGCTCTAGCCCCCTGGGGACTAGCACAGATACGCAGTATTTT,CASSSSPLGTSTDTQYF
TRBJ1-2,.,.,TRBV6-6,TGTGCCAGCAGGCCCGGACAGAGTAACTATGGCTACACCTTC,CASRPGQSNYGYTF
TRBJ2-7,TRBD2,.,TRBV19,TGTGCCAGTAGTGCGGGGGTCTACGAGCAGTACTTC,CASSAGVYEQYF
TRBJ1-1,.,.,TRBV7-9,TGTGCCAGCAGCTTAGATGCAGGGGCGAACCCGAACACTGAAGCTTTCTTT,CASSLDAGANPNTEAFF
TRBJ2-7,.,few,TRBV6-5,TGTGCCAGCCAACAAATGGCGGGACGTGGGCACGAGCAGTACTTC,CASQQMAGRGHEQYF
TRBJ2-2,TRBD1,.,TRBV2,TGTGCCAGCTCCGGGGACAGGCGGGGCACCGGGGAGCTGTTTTTT,CASSGDRRGTGELFF
TRBJ2-5,TRBD2,.,TRBV5-1,TGCGCCAGCAGCTTGGAAGCGGGAGGGCCAGTCCAAGAGACCCAGTACTTC,CASSLEAGGPVQETQYF
TRBJ1-2,.,.,TRBV21-1,TGTGCCAGCAGCAAAGGCAAGGGACAACGGCGTGGCTACACCTTC,CASSKGKGQRRGYTF
TRBJ1-5,.,.,TRBV27,TGTGCCAGCAGGAGTTCCGTTAGCAATCAGCTCCAGCATTTT,CASRSSVSNQLQHF
TRBJ2-3,.,.,TRBV2,TGTGCCAGCAGTGAACCCTTGGCGGGCCTAAACACAGATACGCGGTATTTT,CASSEPLAGLNTDTRYF
TRBJ1-1,.,.,TRBV30,TGTGCCTGGAGTGTACACAAGAACACTGAAGCTTTCTTT,CAWSVHKNTEAFF
TRBJ2-7,.,.,TRBV4-1,TGCGCCAGCAGCCAAGTTTTCGGGGGAGCATCCTACGAGCAGTACTTC,CASSQVFGGASYEQYF
TRBJ1-1,.,.,TRBV4-3,TGCGCCAGCAGCCCCCAGAGAGGGAACACTGAAGCTTTCTTT,CASSPQRGNTEAFF
TRBJ1-5,TRBD1,.,TRBV2,TGTGCCAGCAGTGAAGGGTACAGGGGGTTTTACCAGCATTTT,CASSEGYRGFYQHF
TRBJ1-5,.,.,TRBV6-1,TGTGCCAGCAGGGGGGCGAACAGGGTTGGTCAGCCCCAGCATTTT,CASRGANRVGQPQHF
TRBJ1-4,.,.,TRBV6-1,TGTGCCAGCAGTAACATCCAGGGTCCCGGCGAAAAACTGTTTTTT,CASSNIQGPGEKLFF
TRBJ1-5,.,.,TRBV7-8,TGTGCCAGCAGCTTAGCATCAGGGAATCAGCCCCAGCATTTT,CASSLASGNQPQHF
TRBJ2-2,TRBD1,few,TRBV15,TGTGCCACCAGCCCCCGGACAGGTAACACCGGGGAGCTGTTTTTT,CATSPRTGNTGELFF
TRBJ2-5,TRBD1,.,TRBV6-1,TGTGCCAGCAGTGAAAGGGGGGACAGGTCGCGAGAGACCCAGTACTTC,CASSERGDRSRETQYF
TRBJ1-2,.,once,TRBV28,TGTGCCAGCAGTTTATGGTGGGGCCCCTATGGCTACACCTTC,CASSLWWGPYGYTF
TRBJ2-1,TRBD2,.,TRBV2,TGTGCCAGCAGTGAATTCAGAGGGCGGGGGGGTTCCTACAATGAGCAGTTCTTC,CASSEFRGRGGSYNEQFF
TRBJ2-7,.,.,TRBV4-1,TGCGCCAGCAGCCAAGATGTGTCGGCCAGGCCATCCTTC,CASSQDVSARPSF
TRBJ1-4,TRBD1,.,TRBV18,TGTGCCAGCTCACCAAGGACAGGTGGTGGTGAAAAACTGTTTTTT,CASSPRTGGGEKLFF
TRBJ2-7,TRBD1,.,TRBV29-1,TGCAGCGTGGCCCTGGGACAGGCGCAGGGGCAGTACTTC,CSVALGQAQGQYF
TRBJ2-3,.,once,TRBV2,TGTGCCAGCAGCGAGACAGGGAGGAGTACAGATACGCAGTATTTT,CASSETGRSTDTQYF
TRBJ1-6,TRBD1,.,TRBV25-1,TGTGCCAGCAGTGAGGCCCAAGGGGGCTCAAATTCACCCCTCCACTTT,CASSEAQGGSNSPLHF
TRBJ2-5,.,.,TRBV18,TGTGCCAGCTCACCGACGGGAGAGACCCAGTACTTC,CASSPTGETQYF
TRBJ1-5,.,.,TRBV5-6,TGTGCCAGCAGCTCGTCGGGTCAGCCCCAGCATTTT,CASSSSGQPQHF
TRBJ2-7,.,.,TRBV5-1,TGCGCCAGCGGCCAACCCGGCGGGGACGAGCAGTACTTC,CASGQPGGDEQYF
TRBJ2-1,.,.,TRBV9,TGTGCCAGCAGCGTGTTGGGGCTCGGATACAATGAGCAGTTCTTC,CASSVLGLGYNEQFF
TRBJ2-1,TRBD1,few,TRBV7-2,TGTGCCAGCAGCCCTTGGACAGGGGGCACCTATGATGAGCAGTTCTTC,CASSPWTGGTYDEQFF
TRBJ2-7,.,.,TRBV27,TGTGCCAGCAGGCCAATCGACAGAAGTGAGCAGTACTTC,CASRPIDRSEQYF
TRBJ2-6,.,.,TRBV9,TGTGCCAGCAGCCCTCTCTCTGGGGCCAACGTCCTGACTTTC,CASSPLSGANVLTF
TRBJ2-1,TRBD2,.,TRBV30,TGTGCCTGGAGTGTACTAAGGACTAGCGGGTCGTACAATGAGCAGTTCTTC,CAWSVLRTSGSYNEQFF
TRBJ2-1,TRBD1,.,TRBV11-2,TGTGCCAGCAGCTTGCGACAGGGCTCCTACAATGAGCAGTTCTTC,CASSLRQGSYNEQFF
TRBJ2-1,TRBD2,.,TRBV2,TGTGCCACCGGCGGACTAGCGGGAGGGACCCCCTTCTCCTACAATGAGCAGTTCTTC,CATGGLAGGTPFSYNEQFF
TRBJ2-7,TRBD2,.,TRBV7-2,TGTGCCAGCAGCCCAGGAGCGGGGCGTTACGAGCAGTACTTC,CASSPGAGRYEQYF
TRBJ2-7,.,.,TRBV4-1,TGCGCCAGCAGCCCTGCGCTCTCCTACGAGCAGTACTTC,CASSPALSYEQYF
TRBJ2-7,TRBD1,few,TRBV5-1,TGCGCCAGCAGCTTGTACCAGGGGGCGTACGAGCAGTACTTC,CASSLYQGAYEQYF
TRBJ1-3,TRBD1,few,TRBV27,TGTGCCAGCAGTGATCAGGGGGCTGGAAACACCATATATTTT,CASSDQGAGNTIYF
TRBJ2-5,.,.,TRBV14,TGTGCCAGCAGCCAAGACAGGGTGTTGGAGACCCAGTACTTC,CASSQDRVLETQYF
TRBJ2-7,TRBD2,.,TRBV7-8,TGTGCCAGCAGCTACGCCGGGACTAGCGGCTACGAGCAGTACTTC,CASSYAGTSGYEQYF
TRBJ2-7,TRBD1,.,TRBV7-2,TGTGCCAGCAGCCCTTGGACAGGTTACGAGCAGTACTTC,CASSPWTGYEQYF
TRBJ1-4,.,.,TRBV4-3,TGCGCCAGCAGCCAAGACCACGCGGGGAAAAATGAAAAACTGTTTTTT,CASSQDHAGKNEKLFF